Following are 23 T cell receptor beta chains from one sample sequenced in a study of beta chain features in type 1 diabetes. Expressed TCRB transcripts were sequenced, since all the RNA that had been isolated was reverse transcribed. Clones were read by immunoSEQ multiplex PCR, and TCRdb kept only the in-frame ones, dropping some. The repertoire holds some 200,000 clones, with under 13% as singletons. The material sequenced was central memory CD4+ T cells from blood. All receptors derive from a young man in good health.

The genes are TRBV7-9 and TRBJ2-3; D not certain. This CDR3 is 14 amino acids long. The V end lost 1 base, the J end lost 4 bases, and 9 bases lay between the germline ends. CDR1 is SEHNR and CDR2 is FQNEAQ in the germline V gene (reference sequence). The CDR3 DNA reads TGTGCCAGCAGCTTAGGGCGAGGCCCAGATACGCAGTATTTT. It translates to CASSLGRGPDTQYF.

The J gene is TRBJ1-2, the V gene TRBV9; the match to TRBD1 covers 7 bases. The junction had 6 bases not matched to a gene; V was cut back by 0 bases and J by 7 bases. CDR1 and CDR2 (germline): SGDLS, YYNGEE. CDR3 length: 14 amino acids. The CDR3 here is CASSVAGGGGGYTF. Here the CDR3 DNA reads TGTGCCAGCAGCGTAGCAGGAGGGGGCGGTGGCTACACCTTC.

This clone was observed at least ten times. The chain carries TRBV5-1 and TRBJ2-1; 8 nucleotides agree with TRBD2. The CDR3 totals 15 residues. Per germline, CDR1 SGHRS and CDR2 YFSETQ. J was trimmed by 1 base and V by 4 bases; bases with no gene match: 4. DNA of the CDR3: TGCGCCAGCAGCGCCACGGGAGGGTCCTACAATGAGCAGTTCTTC. Its protein is CASSATGGSYNEQFF.

This clone was seen many times. The same CDR3 arises from other DNA sequences in this sample as well. This chain joins TRBV18 and TRBJ1-1, with D tentatively TRBD1 (6 bases). CDR1 is KGHSH, CDR2 LQKENI, per germline. V was trimmed by 0 bases and J by 1 base, leaving 6 bases between them. The CDR3 has 14 amino acids. The CDR3 sequence is CASSPPGQNTEAFF. DNA for the CDR3: TGTGCCAGCTCACCACCGGGACAGAACACTGAAGCTTTCTTT.

Note on this clone: The junction shows a germline mismatch at one end, possibly a read error. CDR3 DNA: TGTGCCAGCAGGCAGGACACCAATCAACCCCAGCATTTT. As protein: CASRQDTNQPQHF. The chain is built from TRBV2 and TRBJ1-5, with a tentative D call TRBD1 (5 bases). This CDR3 contains 13 residues. CDR1 SNHLY and CDR2 FYNNEI come from the germline V gene.

V usage is TRBV9 and J usage is TRBJ2-3, with D perhaps matching TRBD2 (6 bases). V dropped 3 bases and J dropped 4 bases, with 15 bases sitting between them. The CDR3 covers 15 residues. Germline V gene sequence: CDR1 SGDLS, CDR2 YYNGEE. CDR3 sequence (DNA): TGTGCCAGCAGCGCTCTAGCGAACATCCCAGATACGCAGTATTTT. Protein sequence: CASSALANIPDTQYF.

The chain combines TRBV25-1 with TRBJ2-5; 7 bases are a match to TRBD1. The CDR3 has 15 residues. V shed 3 bases, J shed 2 bases, and the junction held 6 bases outside the gene matches. CDR1 is MGHDK and CDR2 is SYGVNS in the germline V gene. The CDR3 here is CASSDQGVAQETQYF. DNA of the CDR3: TGTGCCAGCAGTGACCAGGGGGTAGCGCAAGAGACCCAGTACTTC. The entire variable domain, with the rest obtained from reference TRBV25-1 and TRBJ2-5, is as follows: EADIYQTPRYLVIGTGKKITLECSQTMGHDKMYWYQQDPGMELHLIHYSYGVNSTEKGDLSSESTVSRIRTEHFPLTLESARPSHTSQYLCASSDQGVAQETQYFGPGTRLLVL.

The CDR3 coding sequence is TGTGCCAGCAGCCCTATTTGGGGAGGGGGAGGCGAGCAGTACTTC. It specifies CASSPIWGGGGEQYF. This chain links TRBV7-2 with TRBJ2-7, with TRBD2 as a possible D gene (7 bases). V lost 5 bases and J lost 6, with 20 bases in between. The CDR3 contains 15 residues. The germline gives CDR1 SGHTA, CDR2 FQGNSA. The full variable domain, completed using reference TRBV7-2 and TRBJ2-7, is GAGVSQSPSNKVTEKGKDVELRCDPISGHTALYWYRQSLGQGLEFLIYFQGNSAPDKSGLPSDRFSAERTGGSVSTLTIQRTQQEDSAVYLCASSPIWGGGGEQYFGPGTRLTVT.

The V call is TRBV7-5, the J call TRBJ2-1; the table's D call TRBD2 went unverified against the DNA. TRBV7-5 is marked as a pseudogene. The CDR3 extends over 13 amino acids. CDR3 region: CARSEGLANEQFF. CDR3 nucleotides: TGTGCCAGAAGCGAGGGACTAGCGAATGAGCAGTTCTTC.

The chain links TRBV6-6 to TRBJ2-5, with D tentatively TRBD2 (5 bases). V lost 2 bases, J lost 1 base, and 11 bases lay in between. The germline CDR1 and CDR2 sequences are MNHNY and SVGAGI (reference sequence). This CDR3 has 15 residues. In nucleotides, the CDR3 is TGTGCCAGCAGTTACGAGGGTTTCTCCCAAGAGACCCAGTACTTC. It specifies CASSYEGFSQETQYF.

This clone has ten or more counts. This CDR3 is also generated by other DNA sequences in the sample. The V call is TRBV18, the J call TRBJ2-6, with D perhaps TRBD1 (7 bases). The CDR3 sequence is 17 residues long. From germline, CDR1 is KGHSH and CDR2 LQKENI. The V end lost 0 bases, the J end lost 2 bases, and 11 bases lay between the germline ends. The CDR3 sequence: CASSPPGGTAGANVLTF. CDR3 nucleotides: TGTGCCAGCTCACCACCTGGCGGGACAGCTGGGGCCAACGTCCTGACTTTC.

This chain connects TRBV7-2 to TRBJ1-5; TRBD1 might be the D (6 bases). The CDR3 extends over 14 amino acids. V lost 6 bases and J lost 6, with 15 bases in between. Germline V gives CDR1 SGHTA, CDR2 FQGNSA. DNA of the CDR3: TGTGCCAGCAGTTTTACAGGGTTCGGTCAGCCCCAGCATTTT. Protein: CASSFTGFGQPQHF.

CDR3 sequence (DNA): TGTGCCAGCAGCCAGGTGTACGAGCAGTACTTC. Its translation: CASSQVYEQYF. The rearrangement links TRBV6-6 to TRBJ2-5, with D hard to call. TRBJ2-7 matches the DNA end more closely, so the J call is doubtful. Looked up from germline, CDR1 is MNHNY and CDR2 is SVGAGI (reference sequence). The CDR3 extends over 11 amino acids.

This clone was picked up a small number of times. This probably arose from a read error, given a far larger clone one base away. The sample holds other DNA sequences that translate to the same CDR3. The rearrangement uses TRBV18 and TRBJ2-6; 9 nucleotides match TRBD1. Germline lookup yields CDR1 KGHSH and CDR2 LQKENI. The length of the CDR3 is 20 residues. Trimming at V came to 6 bases and at J to 1 base, leaving 16 bases not matched to a gene. This chain's CDR3 is CASSPFPGQGSISGANVLTF. In DNA form, the CDR3 reads TGTGCCAGCTCTCCGTTCCCGGGACAGGGTTCAATTTCTGGGGCCAACGTCCTGACTTTC.

This clone was counted a few times. This specimen includes other DNA sequences encoding the same CDR3. V usage is TRBV11-2 and J usage is TRBJ2-2; D is unresolved. In germline, CDR1 is SGHAT, CDR2 FQNNGV. Trimming shortened V by 0 bases and J by 7 bases, and 3 bases separated the two germline ends. The CDR3 length is 12 residues. This CDR3 is CASSLDRGELFF. The CDR3 DNA is TGTGCCAGCAGCTTAGATCGCGGGGAGCTGTTTTTT.

The gene calls are TRBV2 and TRBJ2-1; D unclear. Germline CDR1 reads SNHLY; CDR2 reads FYNNEI. The CDR3 length is 11 residues. V was trimmed by 4 bases and J by 6 bases, leaving 4 bases between them. CDR3 bases: TGTGCCAGCAGTGGGGGCAATGAGCAGTTCTTC. Translating it yields CASSGGNEQFF. Complete variable domain (other parts from reference TRBV2 and TRBJ2-1): EPEVTQTPSHQVTQMGQEVILRCVPISNHLYFYWYRQILGQKVEFLVSFYNNEISEKSEIFDDQFSVERPDGSNFTLKIRSTKLEDSAMYFCASSGGNEQFFGPGTRLTVL.

This clone has only a few counts. V gene TRBV11-2 combines with J gene TRBJ2-3; TRBD1 agrees at 7 bases. Per the germline V gene, CDR1 is SGHAT and CDR2 is FQNNGV. The ends lost 4 bases at V and 6 bases at J; junction bases unmatched: 4. CDR3 length equals 13 residues. The CDR3 DNA reads as TGTGCCAGCAGCTCAACAGGGGAGGATACGCAGTATTTT. This gives the protein CASSSTGEDTQYF.

In nucleotides, the CDR3 is TGTGCCAGCAGTTTGTGGACTAGTGCCGCCTACAATGAGCAGTTCTTC. Translated: CASSLWTSAAYNEQFF. J is TRBJ2-1 and V is TRBV28; TRBD2 aligns across 7 bases. CDR1 MDHEN and CDR2 SYDVKM come from the germline V gene. The CDR3 extends over 16 amino acids. V was clipped by 3 bases and J by 2 bases; unmatched bases: 7. Full variable domain (missing parts from reference TRBV28 and TRBJ2-1): DVKVTQSSRYLVKRTGEKVFLECVQDMDHENMFWYRQDPGLGLRLIYFSYDVKMKEKGDIPEGYSVSREKKERFSLILESASTNQTSMYLCASSLWTSAAYNEQFFGPGTRLTVL.

The chain employs TRBV6-1 and TRBJ2-1, with 7 bases that match TRBD1. CDR3 length equals 13 residues. V was pared by 7 bases and J by 5 bases, with 5 bases of the junction left unmatched. Per germline, CDR1 MNHNS and CDR2 SASEGT. CDR3 residues: CASNIDRDNEQFF. The CDR3 DNA follows: TGTGCCAGCAACATCGACAGGGACAATGAGCAGTTCTTC.

This chain connects TRBV4-3 to TRBJ2-2; D is undetermined. Germline-derived CDR1 and CDR2 are LGHNA and YSLEER. V was cut by 1 base and J by 7 bases, with 4 bases left in between. CDR3 length equals 12 residues. The CDR3: CASSQVLGELFF. The CDR3 DNA follows: TGCGCCAGCAGCCAAGTTCTCGGGGAGCTGTTTTTT.

This clone was observed a handful of times. The chain employs TRBV29-1 and TRBJ2-3, with a tentative D call TRBD1 (6 bases). CDR3 length: 14 amino acids. V was clipped by 4 bases and J by 10 bases, with 21 bases between them. CDR1 and CDR2 from the germline V gene are SQVTM and ANQGSEA. For the CDR3, the DNA is TGCAGCGTTGTCGGGCAAACACAGGGTGTGGCGCAGTATTTT. As protein: CSVVGQTQGVAQYF.

This clone was recorded a few times. The chain is built from TRBV9 and TRBJ2-1; possible D gene TRBD2, 6 bases. CDR3 length: 15 residues. CDR1 is SGDLS, CDR2 YYNGEE, per germline. Trimming shortened V by 3 bases and J by 4 bases, and 14 bases separated the two germline ends. The CDR3: CASSAPEEGYNEQFF. CDR3 nucleotide sequence: TGTGCCAGCAGCGCCCCGGAGGAGGGGTACAATGAGCAGTTCTTC.

J is TRBJ1-5 and V is TRBV30; 7 nucleotides match TRBD1. The CDR3 runs 13 residues. Germline trimming cut 2 bases from V and 7 bases from J; bases unmatched to any gene: 5. CDR1 GTSNPN and CDR2 SVGIG come from the germline V gene (reference sequence). The DNA of the CDR3 is TGTGCCTGGAGTCAGGACAGGAACCAGCCCCAGCATTTT. Translated, it gives CAWSQDRNQPQHF.